This TCR beta chain emerged from a study of blood T cell repertoires in COVID-19. In the study overall: In each case, the material was cDNA or gDNA derived from T cells, B-cell-depleted T cells, or PBMCs.

Ages ranged from about 18 to 89 years, with residence in fewer than 25 US areas. The study counted Cohort 3 donors as recovered given two negative PCRs, clearance, or symptom resolution. Germline V gene lookup returns CDR1 SGHNT and CDR2 YENEEA. The CDR3 runs to 14 residues. V dropped 3 bases and J dropped 0 bases, with 3 bases sitting between them. TCRdb keeps only in-frame clones here, not all; method: immunoSEQ multiplex PCR. The sample records around 160,000 clones, over 70% being singletons. The chain recombines TRBV11-3 with TRBJ2-6; no clear D. The sample was PBMCs or T cells enriched from blood (not recorded which). The sequence was collected from a man in his fifties or sixties who had recovered from COVID-19. The CDR3 coding sequence is TGTGCCAGCAGCTTTAACTCTGGGGCCAACGTCCTGACTTTC. Amino acids: CASSFNSGANVLTF.